This T cell receptor (beta chain) was sequenced during a study of blood T cell repertoires in COVID-19. Across the study: The analysed material was cDNA or gDNA that came from T cells, B-cell-depleted T cells, or PBMCs.

This table comes from immunoSEQ multiplex PCR, and its TCRdb copy is limited to in-frame clones, with some not included. The data show 400,000 to 500,000 clones, more than 75% seen once. The CDR3 has 17 amino acids. The germline V gene encodes CDR1 SGHTA and CDR2 FQGNSA. Trimming removed 1 base from V and 4 bases from J, with 16 bases in between. The participants were between about 18 and 90 years old and came from under 25 US areas. Sample: PBMCs or T cells enriched from blood (not recorded which). The clonotype was recovered from a middle-aged woman who had recovered from COVID-19. V is TRBV7-2 and J is TRBJ2-2, with a possible D match to TRBD2 (5 bases). CDR3 sequence (DNA): TGTGCCAGCAGCTTAGGAGGATCCGAGGGAATCACCGGGGAGCTGTTTTTT. This gives the protein CASSLGGSEGITGELFF.